Listed here are 3 T cell receptor beta chains from one sample, sequenced in a study of liver allograft versus peripheral blood T cells. The wider study: Transplanted-liver T cell receptor repertoires were compared with recipients' peripheral blood repertoires.

TCRdb passed the reads through MiXCR, listing each CDR3 protein once. The data hold 10,000 or so distinct CDR3 sequences, with roughly 20% observed a single time. These receptor sequences come from a human patient who had a liver transplant. Some of the T cells may derive from the graft donor.

This clonotype was picked up a small number of times. The chain carries TRBV20-1 and TRBJ1-5; TRBD1 matches 11 bases. Germline V gene data show CDR1 as DFQATT and CDR2 as SNEGSKA (reference sequence). The CDR3 totals 13 residues. V dropped 6 bases and J dropped 5; count of bases not matched to a gene: 3. The CDR3 is CSATDRGHQPQHF. CDR3 DNA sequence: TGCAGTGCAACGGACAGGGGGCATCAGCCCCAGCATTTT.

This chain joins TRBV5-4 and TRBJ1-4; D may be TRBD1 (5 bases). The germline V gene encodes CDR1 SGHNT and CDR2 YYREEE (reference sequence). CDR3 length equals 15 residues. The ends were cut back, 10 bases at V and 0 bases at J, with 16 bases in the middle. CDR3 in DNA: TGTGCCTACCGTGGTGGGGGTCCAACTAATGAAAAACTGTTTTTT. This sequence encodes CAYRGGGPTNEKLFF.

This clonotype is medium-sized. The chain employs TRBV29-1 and TRBJ1-2; 8 nucleotides align to TRBD1. The CDR3 spans 12 residues. The J segment lost 7 bases and the V segment lost 4 bases, leaving 5 bases of the junction unmatched. Germline-derived CDR1 and CDR2 are SQVTM and ANQGSEA. CDR3 nucleotide sequence: TGCAGCGTTGCCCAGGGGGCCCGTGGCTACACCTTC. Protein: CSVAQGARGYTF.